This TCR beta chain came from a study of blood T cells in healthy people across ages. General observations from the study: Significant beta diversity loss was already apparent by age about 39, declining roughly linearly.

Sample-barcoded 5' priming and a J-beta primer mix drove a second PCR of about 6 to 11 cycles. MiXCR, run by TCRdb on the 5' RACE reads, gives a single entry per CDR3 protein. This table holds around 820,000 distinct CDR3 sequences, approximately 25% found once. Concerning this clonotype: Its antigen remains unidentified.

This CDR3 contains 14 residues. The germline V gene encodes CDR1 KGHDR and CDR2 SFDVKD. The V and J ends lost 7 bases and 4 bases, in that order; junction bases with no gene match: 6. These same records also appear under a second study, on T cells of mothers and their children. That publication notes: Over 8 million TCR beta CDR3 reads were obtained from each mother, and around 2.8 million from each child.

The rearrangement uses TRBV24-1 and TRBJ2-3; 8 positions agree with TRBD1. The sample comprised blood. The clonotype was recovered from a boy under 18 in good health. CDR3 sequence reads: CATRETGAADTQYF. CDR3 in DNA: TGTGCCACCAGAGAGACAGGGGCGGCAGATACGCAGTATTTT.